This T cell receptor beta chain was identified during a study of control samples from healthy donors and cancer patients. This CDR3 is 13 amino acids long. V dropped 3 bases and J dropped 12; count of bases not matched to a gene: 11. CDR1 and CDR2 from the germline V gene are SGHNT and YYREEE (reference sequence). This table comes from immunoSEQ multiplex PCR, and its TCRdb copy is limited to in-frame clones, with some not included. The sample records about 150,000 clones, around 94% being singletons. The sequence derives from a man in his fifties or sixties with colorectal cancer. What was sequenced was PBMCs. V is TRBV5-4 and J is TRBJ1-2, with TRBD1 identical over 7 bases. The CDR3 DNA reads as TGTGCCAGCAGCTATGACAGGGCTCGGGGTGACACCTTC. Translated, it gives CASSYDRARGDTF. Full variable domain (outside the CDR3, taken from reference TRBV5-4 and TRBJ1-2): ETGVTQSPTHLIKTRGQQVTLRCSSQSGHNTVSWYQQALGQGPQFIFQYYREEENGRGNFPPRFSGLQFPNYSSELNVNALELDDSALYLCASSYDRARGDTFGSGTRLTVV.